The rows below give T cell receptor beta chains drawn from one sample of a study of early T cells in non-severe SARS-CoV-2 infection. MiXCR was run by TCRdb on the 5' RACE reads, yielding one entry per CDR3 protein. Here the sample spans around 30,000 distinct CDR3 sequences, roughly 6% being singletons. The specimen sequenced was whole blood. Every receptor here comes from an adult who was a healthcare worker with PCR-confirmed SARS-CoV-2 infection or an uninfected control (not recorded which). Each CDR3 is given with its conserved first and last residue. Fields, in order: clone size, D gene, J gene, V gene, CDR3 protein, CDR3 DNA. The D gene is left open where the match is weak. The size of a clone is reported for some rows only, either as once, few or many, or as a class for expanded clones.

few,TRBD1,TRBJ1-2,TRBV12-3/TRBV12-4,CASSHDRVNYGYTF,TGTGCCAGCAGCCACGACAGGGTTAACTATGGCTACACCTTC
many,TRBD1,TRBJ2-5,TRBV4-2,CASSRGETGFSGETQYF,TGTGCCAGCAGCCGGGGAGAGACAGGGTTTTCGGGTGAGACCCAGTACTTC
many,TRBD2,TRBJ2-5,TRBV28,CASSSRLAGGETQYF,TGTGCCAGCAGCTCAAGACTAGCGGGAGGGGAGACCCAGTACTTC
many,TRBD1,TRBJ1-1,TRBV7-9,CASSRDRGGTFF,TGTGCCAGCAGCCGAGACAGGGGGGGTACTTTCTTT
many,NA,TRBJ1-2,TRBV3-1,CASSQHGHNYGYTF,TGTGCCAGCAGCCAGCACGGGCATAACTATGGCTACACCTTC
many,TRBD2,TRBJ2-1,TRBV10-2,CASSLGLAGDVEQFF,TGCGCCAGCAGCCTAGGACTAGCGGGAGACGTTGAGCAGTTCTTC
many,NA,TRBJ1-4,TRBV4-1,CASSQVGGRGEKLFF,TGCGCCAGCAGCCAAGTCGGAGGGCGAGGTGAAAAACTGTTTTTT
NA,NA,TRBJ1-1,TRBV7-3,CASSLTGGWDTEAFF,TGTGCCAGCAGCTTAACTGGGGGCTGGGACACTGAAGCTTTCTTT
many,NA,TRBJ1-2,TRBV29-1,CSDTRGPFGYTF,TGCAGCGATACCAGGGGACCATTTGGCTACACCTTC
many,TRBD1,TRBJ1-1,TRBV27,CASSSRKGANTEAFF,TGTGCCAGCAGTTCACGGAAGGGGGCGAACACTGAAGCTTTCTTT
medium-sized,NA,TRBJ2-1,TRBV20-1,CSARGSTGYNEQFF,TGCAGTGCTAGAGGATCAACTGGCTACAATGAGCAGTTCTTC
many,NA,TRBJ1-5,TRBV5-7,CASSLAPGPNQPQHF,TGTGCCAGCAGCTTGGCCCCGGGACCCAATCAGCCCCAGCATTTT
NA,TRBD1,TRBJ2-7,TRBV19,CASSIVKGQGDYEQYF,TGTGCCAGTAGTATAGTTAAAGGACAGGGGGATTACGAGCAGTACTTC
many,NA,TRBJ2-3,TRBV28,CATSDTTDTQYF,TGTGCCACCTCGGACACCACAGATACGCAGTATTTT
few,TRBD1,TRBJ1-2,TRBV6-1,CATDSDPTGFTGHGYTF,TGTGCCACAGACTCGGATCCGACAGGGTTCACCGGGCATGGCTACACCTTC
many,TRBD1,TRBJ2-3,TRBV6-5,CASSLQGARSSTQYF,TGTGCCAGCAGTTTACAGGGGGCTCGGTCGTCTACGCAGTATTTT
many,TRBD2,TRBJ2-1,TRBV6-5,CASSYTELAPQFF,TGTGCCAGCAGTTACACGGAACTAGCGCCTCAGTTCTTC
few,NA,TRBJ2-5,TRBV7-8,CASTPGSGTWETQYF,TGTGCCAGCACCCCAGGATCGGGTACTTGGGAGACCCAGTACTTC
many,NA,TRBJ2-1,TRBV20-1,CSARDYRDSLNEQFF,TGCAGTGCTAGAGATTACCGGGACTCCTTAAATGAGCAGTTCTTC
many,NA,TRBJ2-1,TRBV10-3,CAISGLPRDNEQFF,TGTGCCATCAGTGGGTTACCAAGAGACAATGAGCAGTTCTTC
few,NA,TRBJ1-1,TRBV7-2,CASSSGRKAFF,TGTGCCAGCAGCAGCGGAAGAAAAGCTTTCTTT
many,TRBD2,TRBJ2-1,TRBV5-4,CASSVDPSGRRDEQFF,TGTGCCAGCAGCGTGGACCCTAGCGGGAGGAGGGATGAGCAGTTCTTC
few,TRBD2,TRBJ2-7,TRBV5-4,CASSQREGNYEQYF,TGTGCCAGCAGCCAGCGGGAAGGGAACTACGAGCAGTACTTC
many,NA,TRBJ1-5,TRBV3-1,CASTTGTGQPQHF,TGTGCCAGCACCACAGGGACCGGACAGCCCCAGCATTTT
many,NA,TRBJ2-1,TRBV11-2,CASSLSSKYNEQFF,TGTGCCAGCAGCTTATCGTCTAAGTACAATGAGCAGTTCTTC
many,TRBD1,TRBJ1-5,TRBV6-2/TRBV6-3,CASSYDRGNQPQHF,TGTGCCAGCAGTTACGACAGGGGCAATCAGCCCCAGCATTTT
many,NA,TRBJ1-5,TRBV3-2,CASSQDEGQNPYSNQPQHF,TGTGCCAGCAGCCAAGATGAAGGACAGAACCCATATAGCAATCAGCCCCAGCATTTT
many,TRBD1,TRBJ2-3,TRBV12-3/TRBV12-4,CASSFGTGTDTQYF,TGTGCCAGCAGTTTCGGGACAGGCACAGATACGCAGTATTTT